The 30 T cell receptor beta chains below were found in one sample sequenced in a study of blood T cell repertoires in COVID-19. Produced via immunoSEQ multiplex PCR; TCRdb's table is partial and in-frame only. The data contain around 130,000 clones, 88% of them singletons. Sequencing used peripheral blood. The receptors were gathered from a human donor with COVID-19, enrolled during active disease. The donor label of this sample is uncertain.

The chain links TRBV3-1 (or the pseudogene TRBV3-2) to TRBJ1-6, with D unclear. Trimming removed 4 bases at V and 0 bases at J, with 7 bases between. Germline V gene lookup returns CDR1 LGHDT and CDR2 YNNKEL (reference sequence). The CDR3 covers 15 residues. This CDR3 is CASSPSSSYNSPLHF. DNA for the CDR3: TGTGCCAGCAGCCCGTCGAGCTCCTATAATTCACCCCTCCACTTT.

The chain carries TRBV5-1 and TRBJ1-1; no reliable D call. CDR3 size: 14 residues. Trimming stripped 0 bases from V and 4 bases from J, with 10 bases between. CDR1 SGHRS and CDR2 YFSETQ come from the germline V gene. CDR3 bases: TGCGCCAGCAGCTTGGAGTATTCGAGCACTGAAGCTTTCTTT. Its protein is CASSLEYSSTEAFF.

The chain employs TRBV27 and TRBJ2-7; 9 bases fit TRBD1. The CDR3 is 14 amino acids. J was trimmed by 3 bases and V by 6 bases; bases with no gene match: 6. Germline CDR1 reads MNHEY; CDR2 reads SMNVEV (reference sequence). The CDR3 DNA sequence: TGTGCCAGCAGAAACACAGGGGGCGGCTACGAGCAGTACTTC. It encodes CASRNTGGGYEQYF.

The chain is built from TRBV5-1 and TRBJ2-3; 11 positions agree with TRBD1. Per the germline V gene, CDR1 is SGHRS and CDR2 is YFSETQ. The CDR3 contains 15 residues. With V trimmed by 3 bases and J by 4 bases, 4 bases remained unmatched. The CDR3 bases are TGCGCCAGCAGCTCGGACAGGGGGCTCTCAGATACGCAGTATTTT. It translates to CASSSDRGLSDTQYF.

V is TRBV5-1 and J is TRBJ1-4; no definite D call. The germline V gene encodes CDR1 SGHRS and CDR2 YFSETQ. The CDR3 sequence is 12 residues long. V was clipped by 3 bases and J by 4 bases, with 4 bases between them. CDR3: CASSSVNEKLFF. The CDR3 DNA sequence: TGCGCCAGCAGCTCAGTTAATGAAAAACTGTTTTTT.

V usage is TRBV12-1 and J usage is TRBJ1-1; the D call in the table, TRBD1, was not verified against the DNA. TRBV12-1 represents a pseudogene. The CDR3 sequence is 16 residues long. CDR3 sequence: CASSHRPRDKNTEAFF. CDR3 in DNA: TGTGCCAGCAGTCATCGGCCCCGGGACAAGAACACTGAAGCTTTCTTT.

The J gene is TRBJ2-2, the V gene TRBV1; the table's TRBD2 call for D was not verified on the DNA. TRBV1 is a documented pseudogene. This CDR3 comprises 14 residues. CDR3 sequence (DNA): TGCACCAGCAGCCACCTAGCGGACACCGGGGAGCTGTTTTTT. This encodes CTSSHLADTGELFF.

V usage is TRBV30 and J usage is TRBJ1-1, with 7 bases fitting TRBD1. There are 12 residues in the CDR3. Germline assignment: CDR1 GTSNPN and CDR2 SVGIG (reference sequence). After removal of 4 bases from V and 3 bases from J, the junction contained 2 bases not matched to a gene. CDR3 loop: CAWTGGDTEAFF. For the CDR3, the DNA is TGTGCCTGGACAGGGGGAGACACTGAAGCTTTCTTT.

The chain joins TRBV6-5 to TRBJ2-2; no reliable D call. V dropped 5 bases and J dropped 3 bases, with 4 bases sitting between them. The length of the CDR3 is 12 residues. CDR1 and CDR2 (germline): MNHEY, SVGAGI. CDR3 loop: CASSIYTGELFF. In nucleotides, the CDR3 is TGTGCCAGCAGTATATACACCGGGGAGCTGTTTTTT.

The V gene is TRBV7-3, the J gene TRBJ2-1; D perhaps matches TRBD1 (5 bases). CDR1 and CDR2 (germline): SGHTA, FQGTGA. V was trimmed by 4 bases and J by 7 bases, leaving 14 bases between them. The CDR3 is 14 amino acids. In DNA, the CDR3 is TGTGCCAGCAGCTCCCCCCTAAGGGGTAATGAGCAGTTCTTC. Residues: CASSSPLRGNEQFF. Combining the CDR3 with reference TRBV7-3 and TRBJ2-1 gives the whole variable domain GAGVSQTPSNKVTEKGKYVELRCDPISGHTALYWYRQSLGQGPEFLIYFQGTGAADDSGLPNDRFFAVRPEGSVSTLKIQRTERGDSAVYLCASSSPLRGNEQFFGPGTRLTVL.

The chain uses TRBV2 and TRBJ1-5; D is perhaps TRBD1 (6 bases). Germline loops: CDR1 SNHLY, CDR2 FYNNEI. V lost 2 bases and J lost 3, with 11 bases in between. The CDR3 runs 15 residues. DNA for the CDR3: TGTGCCAGCAGTGAAAGGGGGGGAATCAATCAGCCCCAGCATTTT. Translating it yields CASSERGGINQPQHF.

The chain joins TRBV19 to TRBJ1-3, with a weak D call TRBD1 (6 bases). V lost 5 bases, J lost 4 bases, and 9 bases lay in between. The CDR3 sequence is 13 residues long. Germline V gene data show CDR1 as LNHDA and CDR2 as SQIVND (reference sequence). CDR3 in amino acids: CASSPGQGNTIYF. DNA for the CDR3: TGTGCCAGTAGTCCGGGACAAGGAAACACCATATATTTT.

This clone was counted a single time. The chain employs TRBV20-1 and TRBJ2-7; 7 bases are a match to TRBD1. This CDR3 has 11 amino acids. V lost 4 bases to trimming and J lost 9 bases; unmatched junction nucleotides: 6. The germline V gene encodes CDR1 DFQATT and CDR2 SNEGSKA (reference sequence). CDR3: CSATRDSPQYF. CDR3 coding DNA: TGCAGTGCTACTAGGGACAGCCCGCAGTACTTC.

This rearrangement joins TRBV9 to TRBJ2-3; 8 bases match TRBD2. Germline lookup yields CDR1 SGDLS and CDR2 YYNGEE. The CDR3 is made up of 17 amino acids. The V segment lost 0 bases and the J segment 4 bases; nucleotides outside the gene matches: 10. The CDR3 region is CASSVGVQRGFSDTQYF. CDR3 DNA: TGTGCCAGCAGCGTAGGAGTCCAGCGGGGGTTCTCAGATACGCAGTATTTT.

The CDR3 region has the DNA TGTGCCAGCAGCTCCGGGACTAGCGCCTACGAGCAGTACTTC. It specifies CASSSGTSAYEQYF. V is TRBV7-9 and J is TRBJ2-7, with 10 bases identical to TRBD2. The CDR3 length is 14 residues. Germline V lookup: CDR1 SEHNR, CDR2 FQNEAQ (reference sequence). The V gene end was trimmed by 4 bases and the J gene end by 2 bases; junction bases not matched to a gene: 2.

The V and J genes are TRBV7-3 and TRBJ2-1; D unclear. The germline gives CDR1 SGHTA, CDR2 FQGTGA. The CDR3 runs 14 residues. V shed 8 bases and J shed 4 bases, with 15 bases lying between them. CDR3 sequence reads: CASPKADTYNEQFF. DNA for the CDR3: TGTGCCAGCCCCAAGGCCGACACTTACAATGAGCAGTTCTTC.

The chain couples TRBV9 to TRBJ2-7; 11 bases align to TRBD2. Germline V gene data show CDR1 as SGDLS and CDR2 as YYNGEE. Trimming cost V 0 bases and J 4 bases; bases outside gene matches: 3. CDR3 length: 15 amino acids. The CDR3 bases are TGTGCCAGCAGCGTAGGACTAGCGGGAATTTACGAGCAGTACTTC. Amino acid sequence: CASSVGLAGIYEQYF.

The V gene is TRBV21-1, the J gene TRBJ1-3. TRBV21-1 is noted as a pseudogene. This CDR3 has 15 amino acids. Written as DNA, the CDR3 is TGTGCCAGCAGTCCCCCGGGGGTAGACAAAAACACCATATATTTT. This translates into CASSPPGVDKNTIYF.

The rearrangement uses TRBV11-2 and TRBJ2-2, with unresolved D. Trimming removed 6 bases from V and 4 bases from J, with 18 bases in between. This CDR3 is built from 16 residues. CDR1 and CDR2 from the germline V gene are SGHAT and FQNNGV. In DNA, the CDR3 is TGTGCCAGCAGACCACTTCAGACACCAGTCACCGGGGAGCTGTTTTTT. This gives the protein CASRPLQTPVTGELFF.

The V call is TRBV7-2, the J call TRBJ1-4, with a possible D match to TRBD1 (6 bases). V was clipped by 5 bases and J by 14 bases, with 15 bases between them. The CDR3 length is 12 residues. The germline V gene has CDR1 SGHTA and CDR2 FQGNSA. CDR3 amino acids: CASSQDSLLLFF. The CDR3 nucleotides read TGTGCCAGCAGCCAGGACAGCCTTCTCCTGTTTTTT.

J is TRBJ2-5 and V is TRBV4-1; 7 positions agree with TRBD2. With 4 bases clipped from V and 0 bases from J, the junction kept 5 bases outside the gene matches. The CDR3 is 15 residues long. Germline CDR1 and CDR2: MGHRA and YSYEKL. Here the CDR3 reads CASSPPGGYQETQYF. The DNA of the CDR3 is TGCGCCAGCAGCCCTCCGGGGGGTTACCAAGAGACCCAGTACTTC.

This sequence joins TRBV2 and TRBJ1-1; D is undetermined. The CDR3 runs 16 residues. Trimming cost V 5 bases and J 1 base, with 17 bases left between them. CDR1 and CDR2 (germline): SNHLY, FYNNEI. The CDR3 nucleotides read TGTGCCAGCAGTCGAATTAAAGCGCGGGGGAACACTGAAGCTTTCTTT. Residues: CASSRIKARGNTEAFF.

The rearrangement uses TRBV2 and TRBJ2-1, with D possibly matching TRBD2 (6 bases). Germline CDR1 reads SNHLY; CDR2 reads FYNNEI. This CDR3 contains 12 residues. The V gene lost 6 bases and the J gene lost 7 bases, with 10 bases spanning the gap. This CDR3 is CASSSRGNEQFF. The DNA for the CDR3 is TGTGCCAGCAGCTCACGGGGGAATGAGCAGTTCTTC.

The chain has TRBV7-9 and TRBJ1-2; D is perhaps TRBD1 (5 bases). Germline CDR1 and CDR2: SEHNR and FQNEAQ (reference sequence). CDR3 length: 13 residues. V lost 8 bases and J lost 1, with 11 bases in between. CDR3 in amino acids: CASAGDHNYGYTF. DNA of the CDR3: TGTGCCAGCGCGGGGGACCATAACTATGGCTACACCTTC.

This chain joins TRBV2 and TRBJ1-4, with TRBD1 matching 7 bases. J gave up 5 bases and V 6 bases, and 6 bases lay outside the gene matches. Germline assignment: CDR1 SNHLY and CDR2 FYNNEI. The CDR3 is 14 amino acids. Here the CDR3 reads CASRGQSLNEKLFF. CDR3 DNA sequence: TGTGCCAGCAGGGGACAGTCCCTAAATGAAAAACTGTTTTTT.

The count of this clone is one. The chain recombines TRBV5-4 with TRBJ1-1, with D unclear. Germline lookup yields CDR1 SGHNT and CDR2 YYREEE (reference sequence). V was cut by 3 bases and J by 4 bases, with 10 bases left in between. The CDR3 extends over 13 amino acids. CDR3 sequence reads: CASSSGEGTEAFF. The CDR3, as DNA: TGTGCCAGCAGCTCCGGGGAGGGCACTGAAGCTTTCTTT.

The V gene is TRBV7-9, the J gene TRBJ1-1, with D tentatively TRBD1 (5 bases). There are 14 residues in the CDR3. Trimming removed 8 bases at V and 0 bases at J, with 13 bases between. From germline, CDR1 is SEHNR and CDR2 FQNEAQ (reference sequence). CDR3 bases: TGTGCCAGCGTACCGCAGGGTTTGAACACTGAAGCTTTCTTT. Translating it yields CASVPQGLNTEAFF.

The rearrangement joins TRBV5-4 to TRBJ1-3, with 7 bases identical to TRBD1. Germline V gives CDR1 SGHNT, CDR2 YYREEE (reference sequence). V was pared by 3 bases and J by 0 bases, with 9 bases of the junction left unmatched. This CDR3 contains 17 residues. The DNA of the CDR3 is TGTGCCAGCAGCTCGGGTGGGGGACAGCTCTCTGGAAACACCATATATTTT. Translating gives CASSSGGGQLSGNTIYF.

The chain uses TRBV5-5 and TRBJ1-1; D call uncertain. Between the trimmed V and J ends, which lost 0 bases and 1 base, there was a span of 7 bases. Germline assignment: CDR1 SGHKS and CDR2 YYEKEE (reference sequence). The CDR3 sequence is 14 residues long. CDR3 nucleotide sequence: TGTGCCAGCAGCTTGGACAGCTGGAACACTGAAGCTTTCTTT. Its protein is CASSLDSWNTEAFF.

The genes are TRBV18 and TRBJ1-1; 7 bases agree with TRBD1. The CDR3 is 18 residues long. Germline CDR1 reads KGHSH; CDR2 reads LQKENI. J gave up 0 bases and V 3 bases, and 13 bases lay outside the gene matches. CDR3 sequence (DNA): TGTGCCAGCTCACCCTTCGACAGGTCGAGGGGGCTGAACACTGAAGCTTTCTTT. It encodes CASSPFDRSRGLNTEAFF.